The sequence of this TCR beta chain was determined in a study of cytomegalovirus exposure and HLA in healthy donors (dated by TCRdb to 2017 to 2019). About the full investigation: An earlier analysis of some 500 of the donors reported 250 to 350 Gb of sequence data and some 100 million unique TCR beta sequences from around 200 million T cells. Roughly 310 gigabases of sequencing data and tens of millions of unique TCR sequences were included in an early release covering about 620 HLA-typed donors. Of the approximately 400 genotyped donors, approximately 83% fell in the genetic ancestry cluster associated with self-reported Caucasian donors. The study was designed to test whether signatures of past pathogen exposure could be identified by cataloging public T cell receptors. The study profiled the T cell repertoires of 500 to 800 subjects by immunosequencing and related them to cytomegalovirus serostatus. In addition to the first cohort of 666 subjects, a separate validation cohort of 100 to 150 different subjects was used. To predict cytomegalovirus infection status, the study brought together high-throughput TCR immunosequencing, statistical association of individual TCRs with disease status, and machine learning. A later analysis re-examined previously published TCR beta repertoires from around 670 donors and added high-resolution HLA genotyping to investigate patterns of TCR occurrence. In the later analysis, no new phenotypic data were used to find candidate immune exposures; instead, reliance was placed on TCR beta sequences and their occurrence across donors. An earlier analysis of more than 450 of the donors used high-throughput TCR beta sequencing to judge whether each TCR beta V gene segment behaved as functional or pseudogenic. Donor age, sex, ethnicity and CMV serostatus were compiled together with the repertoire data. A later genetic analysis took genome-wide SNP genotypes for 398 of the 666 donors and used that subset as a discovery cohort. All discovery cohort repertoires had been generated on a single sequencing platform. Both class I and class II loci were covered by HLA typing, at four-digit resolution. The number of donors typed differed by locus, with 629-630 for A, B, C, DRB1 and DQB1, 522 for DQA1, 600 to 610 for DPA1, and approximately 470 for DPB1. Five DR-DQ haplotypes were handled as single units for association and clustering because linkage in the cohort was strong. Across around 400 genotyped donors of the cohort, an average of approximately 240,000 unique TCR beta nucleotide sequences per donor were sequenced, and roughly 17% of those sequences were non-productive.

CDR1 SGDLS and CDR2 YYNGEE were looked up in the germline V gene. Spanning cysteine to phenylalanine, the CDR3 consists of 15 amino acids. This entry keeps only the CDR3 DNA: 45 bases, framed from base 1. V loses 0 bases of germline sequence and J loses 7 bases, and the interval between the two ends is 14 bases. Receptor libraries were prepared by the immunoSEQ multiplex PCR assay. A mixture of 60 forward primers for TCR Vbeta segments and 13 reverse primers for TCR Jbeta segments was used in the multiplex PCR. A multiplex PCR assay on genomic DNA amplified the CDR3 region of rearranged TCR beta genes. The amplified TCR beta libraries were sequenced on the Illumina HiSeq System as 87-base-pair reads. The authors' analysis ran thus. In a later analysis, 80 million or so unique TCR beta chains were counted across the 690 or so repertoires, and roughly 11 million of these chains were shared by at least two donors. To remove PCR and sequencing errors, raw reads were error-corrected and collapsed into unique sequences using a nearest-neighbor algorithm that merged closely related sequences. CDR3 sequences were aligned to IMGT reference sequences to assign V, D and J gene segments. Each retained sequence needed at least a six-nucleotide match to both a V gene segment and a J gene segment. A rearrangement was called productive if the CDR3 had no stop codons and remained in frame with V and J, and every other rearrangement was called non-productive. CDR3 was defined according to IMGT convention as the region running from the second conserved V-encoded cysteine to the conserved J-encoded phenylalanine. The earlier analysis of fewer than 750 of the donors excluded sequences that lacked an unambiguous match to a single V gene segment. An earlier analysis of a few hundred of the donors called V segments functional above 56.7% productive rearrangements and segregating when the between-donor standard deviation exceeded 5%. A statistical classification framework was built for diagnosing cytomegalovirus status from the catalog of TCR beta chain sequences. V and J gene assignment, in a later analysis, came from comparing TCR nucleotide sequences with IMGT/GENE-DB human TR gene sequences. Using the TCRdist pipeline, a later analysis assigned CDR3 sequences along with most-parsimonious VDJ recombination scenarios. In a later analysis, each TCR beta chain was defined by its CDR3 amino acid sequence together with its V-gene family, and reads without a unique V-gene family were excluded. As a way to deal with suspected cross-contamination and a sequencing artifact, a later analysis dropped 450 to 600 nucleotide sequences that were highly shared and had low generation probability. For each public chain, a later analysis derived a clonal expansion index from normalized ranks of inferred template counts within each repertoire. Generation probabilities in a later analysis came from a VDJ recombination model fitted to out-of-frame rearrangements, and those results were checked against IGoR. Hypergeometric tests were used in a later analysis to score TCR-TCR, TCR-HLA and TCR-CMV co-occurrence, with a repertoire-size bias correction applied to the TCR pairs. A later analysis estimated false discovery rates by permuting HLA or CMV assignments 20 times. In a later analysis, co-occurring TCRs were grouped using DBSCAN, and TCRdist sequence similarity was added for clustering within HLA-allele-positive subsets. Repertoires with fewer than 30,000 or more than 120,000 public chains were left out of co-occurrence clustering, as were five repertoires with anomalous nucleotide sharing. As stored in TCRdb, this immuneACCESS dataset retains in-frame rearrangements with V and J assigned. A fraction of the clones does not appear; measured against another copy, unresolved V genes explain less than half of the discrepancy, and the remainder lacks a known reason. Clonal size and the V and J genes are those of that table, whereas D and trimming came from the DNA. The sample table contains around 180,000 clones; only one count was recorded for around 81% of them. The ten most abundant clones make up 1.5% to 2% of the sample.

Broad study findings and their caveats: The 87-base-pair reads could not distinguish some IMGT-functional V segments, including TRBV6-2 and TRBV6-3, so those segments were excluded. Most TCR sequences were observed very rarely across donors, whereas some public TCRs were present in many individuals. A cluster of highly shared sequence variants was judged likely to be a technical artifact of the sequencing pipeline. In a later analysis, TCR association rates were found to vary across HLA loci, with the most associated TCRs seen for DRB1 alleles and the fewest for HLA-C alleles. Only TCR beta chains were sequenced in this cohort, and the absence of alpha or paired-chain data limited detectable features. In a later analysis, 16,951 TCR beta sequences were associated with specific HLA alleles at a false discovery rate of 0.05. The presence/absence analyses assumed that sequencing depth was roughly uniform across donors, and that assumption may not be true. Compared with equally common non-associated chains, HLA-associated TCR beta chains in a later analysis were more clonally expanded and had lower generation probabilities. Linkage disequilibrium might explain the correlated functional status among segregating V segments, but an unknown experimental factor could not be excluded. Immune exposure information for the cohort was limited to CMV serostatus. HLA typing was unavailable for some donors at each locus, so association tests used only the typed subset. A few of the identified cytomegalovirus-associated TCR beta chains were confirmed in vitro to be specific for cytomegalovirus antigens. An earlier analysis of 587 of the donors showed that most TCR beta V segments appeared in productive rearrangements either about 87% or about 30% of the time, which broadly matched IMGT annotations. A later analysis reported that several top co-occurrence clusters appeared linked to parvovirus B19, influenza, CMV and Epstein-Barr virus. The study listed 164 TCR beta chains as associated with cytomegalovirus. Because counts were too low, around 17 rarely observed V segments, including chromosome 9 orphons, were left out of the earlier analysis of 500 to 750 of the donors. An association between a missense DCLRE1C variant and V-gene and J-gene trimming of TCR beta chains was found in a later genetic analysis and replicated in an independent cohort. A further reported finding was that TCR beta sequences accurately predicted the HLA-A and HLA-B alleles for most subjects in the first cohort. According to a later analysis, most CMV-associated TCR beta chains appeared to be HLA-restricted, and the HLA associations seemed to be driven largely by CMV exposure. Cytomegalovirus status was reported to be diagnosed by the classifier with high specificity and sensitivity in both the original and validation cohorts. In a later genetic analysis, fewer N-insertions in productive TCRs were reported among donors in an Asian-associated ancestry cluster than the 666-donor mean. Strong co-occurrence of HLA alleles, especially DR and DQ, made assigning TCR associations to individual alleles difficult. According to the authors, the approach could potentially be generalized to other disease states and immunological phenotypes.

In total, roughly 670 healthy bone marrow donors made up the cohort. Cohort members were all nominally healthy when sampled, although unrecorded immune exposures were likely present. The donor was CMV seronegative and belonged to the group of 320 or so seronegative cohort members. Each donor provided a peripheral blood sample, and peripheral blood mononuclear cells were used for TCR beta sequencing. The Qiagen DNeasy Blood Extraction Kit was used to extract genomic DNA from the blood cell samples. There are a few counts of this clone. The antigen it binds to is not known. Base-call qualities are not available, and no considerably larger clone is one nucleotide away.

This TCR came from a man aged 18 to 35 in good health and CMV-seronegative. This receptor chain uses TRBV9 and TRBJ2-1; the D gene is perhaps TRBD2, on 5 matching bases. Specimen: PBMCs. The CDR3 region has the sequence CASSVVGVLRNEQFF. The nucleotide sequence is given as TGTGCCAGCAGCGTAGTCGGGGTCCTGAGGAATGAGCAGTTCTTC.